The 5 T cell receptor beta chains below all came from one sample that was sequenced in a study of cytomegalovirus exposure and HLA in healthy donors. Use of 60 Vbeta and 13 Jbeta primers characterized the PCR. The repertoire was sequenced with immunoSEQ multiplex PCR; TCRdb's copy has only in-frame clones and lacks some. The data show 95,000 to 150,000 clones, roughly 80% seen once. What was sequenced was PBMCs. The origin of the receptors is a man under 40 in good health and CMV-seronegative.

This chain uses TRBV4-3 with TRBJ2-3; 9 positions match TRBD2. The CDR3 loop spans 17 amino acids. Unmatched junction bases numbered 5, after V lost 0 bases and J lost 1 base. Germline V gene sequence: CDR1 LGHNA, CDR2 YSLEER. The CDR3 DNA sequence: TGCGCCAGCAGCCAAGATCGGGCTAGCGGGGGCACAGATACGCAGTATTTT. Protein: CASSQDRASGGTDTQYF.

The chain recombines TRBV10-2 with TRBJ2-7, with D unresolved. Germline V gene lookup returns CDR1 WSHSY and CDR2 SAAADI. CDR3 length: 9 amino acids. The CDR3 loop is CALVNEQYF. The CDR3 region has the DNA TGCGCATTAGTTAACGAGCAGTACTTC.

This clone was seen only once. V and J are TRBV7-2 and TRBJ2-5, with 8 positions matching TRBD2. Germline V gene sequence: CDR1 SGHTA, CDR2 FQGNSA. Trimming at V came to 4 bases and at J to 5 bases, leaving 9 bases not matched to a gene. This CDR3 region has 15 residues. The CDR3 loop is CASSSFGGGGETQYF. DNA of the CDR3: TGTGCCAGCAGCTCTTTCGGGGGGGGCGGGGAGACCCAGTACTTC.

This chain joins TRBV4-1 and TRBJ2-2; D uncertain. The germline CDR1 and CDR2 sequences are MGHRA and YSYEKL. V shed 4 bases and J shed 6 bases, with 9 bases lying between them. CDR3 length: 13 residues. CDR3 protein: CASSPGGPGELFF. The CDR3 DNA sequence: TGCGCCAGCAGCCCAGGTGGCCCCGGGGAGCTGTTTTTT.

The chain uses TRBV5-8 and TRBJ2-7, with D possibly being TRBD2 (5 bases). The CDR3 loop spans 13 amino acids. V dropped 0 bases and J dropped 2 bases, with 6 bases sitting between them. Per the germline V gene, CDR1 is SGHTS and CDR2 is YDEGEE. CDR3 residues: CASSLDGAYEQYF. The CDR3 bases are TGTGCCAGCAGCTTGGACGGGGCCTACGAGCAGTACTTC.